The 28 T cell receptor beta chains given below trace back to one sample, sequenced in a study of cytomegalovirus exposure and HLA in healthy donors. A multiplex PCR was run with 60 Vbeta primers and 13 Jbeta primers. Using immunoSEQ multiplex PCR, the repertoire was profiled, and TCRdb retains in-frame clones only, with some absent. Its table lists over 55,000 clones. The sequenced sample consisted of PBMCs. All receptors come from a male donor in good health and CMV-seronegative.

This chain connects TRBV6-5 to TRBJ2-2, with D possibly being TRBD1 (6 bases). Trimming cost V 6 bases and J 4 bases, with 15 bases left between them. CDR3 length: 15 residues. The germline CDR1 and CDR2 sequences are MNHEY and SVGAGI. The CDR3 loop is CASRPPQGSTGELFF. As DNA, the CDR3 is TGTGCCAGCAGACCACCACAGGGTAGCACCGGGGAGCTGTTTTTT.

The chain employs TRBV11-2 and TRBJ1-1; TRBD1 matches at 8 bases. Germline V gene data show CDR1 as SGHAT and CDR2 as FQNNGV. Losses at the gene ends were 4 bases for V and 6 bases for J; bases not matched to a gene: 7. This CDR3 comprises 14 residues. CDR3 DNA sequence: TGTGCCAGCAGCTCACTGGACAGGGTGGCTGAAGCTTTCTTT. Its protein product is CASSSLDRVAEAFF. The whole variable domain, remainder taken from reference TRBV11-2 and TRBJ1-1, is EAGVAQSPRYKIIEKRQSVAFWCNPISGHATLYWYQQILGQGPKLLIQFQNNGVVDDSQLPKDRFSAERLKGVDSTLKIQPAKLEDSAVYLCASSSLDRVAEAFFGQGTRLTVV.

The CDR3 is CASSRAGLAQETQYF. CDR3 bases: TGCGCCAGCTCCCGGGCGGGACTAGCTCAAGAGACCCAGTACTTC. The chain uses TRBV5-1 and TRBJ2-5; TRBD2 agrees at 9 bases. Germline trimming cut 7 bases from V and 2 bases from J; bases unmatched to any gene: 9. Germline V CDR1 and CDR2: SGHRS, YFSETQ. The CDR3 sequence is 15 residues long.

The chain employs TRBV7-2 and TRBJ2-3; D ambiguous. This CDR3 is built from 15 residues. Germline V gives CDR1 SGHTA, CDR2 FQGNSA. Trimming cost V 1 base and J 1 base, with 9 bases left between them. CDR3 sequence: CASSLVGVGTDTQYF. The CDR3 DNA reads TGTGCCAGCAGCTTAGTTGGAGTGGGCACAGATACGCAGTATTTT.

The J gene is TRBJ1-1, the V gene TRBV27; TRBD1 might be the D (5 bases). The ends were cut back, 2 bases at V and 3 bases at J, with 13 bases in the middle. The V gene's germline CDR1 is MNHEY and CDR2 SMNVEV (reference sequence). The CDR3 is 15 residues long. The DNA of the CDR3 is TGTGCCAGCAGTTTAAGACCGGACACCCACACTGAAGCTTTCTTT. Translating gives CASSLRPDTHTEAFF.

Here the CDR3 reads CASSLVRGSYEQYF. The CDR3 DNA reads TGTGCCAGCAGCTTAGTCAGGGGCTCCTACGAGCAGTACTTC. This sequence joins TRBV11-2 and TRBJ2-7; maybe TRBD1 (6 bases). Trimming left V 1 base short and J 0 bases short, with 7 bases between. Germline V gives CDR1 SGHAT, CDR2 FQNNGV. The CDR3 runs to 14 residues.

The gene calls are TRBV7-2 and TRBJ2-5, with 8 bases identical to TRBD1. The DNA end is a closer match to TRBJ2-7, so the J assignment may be wrong. The CDR3 extends over 14 amino acids. Germline V gene lookup returns CDR1 SGHTA and CDR2 FQGNSA. Here the CDR3 DNA reads TGTGCCAGCAGCCTGGACAGGGAGCAGCGCGAGCAGTACTTC. Its translation: CASSLDREQREQYF.

The chain employs TRBV11-2 and TRBJ2-3; 11 bases are a match to TRBD2. This CDR3 region has 15 residues. Per germline, CDR1 SGHAT and CDR2 FQNNGV. The V segment lost 5 bases and the J segment 3 bases; nucleotides outside the gene matches: 4. The CDR3 protein is CASSHLAGGTDTQYF. CDR3 bases: TGTGCCAGCAGCCACCTAGCGGGAGGAACAGATACGCAGTATTTT.

The chain recombines TRBV4-1 with TRBJ1-2; D remains ambiguous. Per the germline V gene, CDR1 is MGHRA and CDR2 is YSYEKL. Trimming took off 8 bases at V and 2 bases at J, with 9 bases between the two ends. The CDR3 is made up of 12 amino acids. In nucleotides, the CDR3 is TGCGCCAGCCTGGGCCTGAACTATGGCTACACCTTC. This gives the protein CASLGLNYGYTF.

This CDR3 is CAWSVYIGANTGELFF. The CDR3, as DNA: TGTGCCTGGAGTGTATATATAGGGGCGAACACCGGGGAGCTGTTTTTT. V usage is TRBV30 and J usage is TRBJ2-2, with a possible D match to TRBD1 (5 bases). This CDR3 is 16 amino acids long. Germline assignment: CDR1 GTSNPN and CDR2 SVGIG (reference sequence). V dropped 0 bases and J dropped 0 bases, with 11 bases sitting between them.

Comment on this clone: An end of the junction differs from the germline gene, which may be a read error. The chain links TRBV19 to TRBJ2-1; TRBD1 might be the D (7 bases). The CDR3 loop spans 18 amino acids. Germline CDR1 LNHDA, CDR2 SQIVND (reference sequence). The CDR3 region is CASSIGWGDSLSDNEQFF. The CDR3 DNA follows: TGTGCCAGTAGTATAGGATGGGGGGACAGTCTCTCCGACAATGAGCAGTTCTTC.

The chain couples TRBV6-5 to TRBJ2-7; TRBD2 might be the D (5 bases). V was clipped by 5 bases and J by 7 bases, with 18 bases between them. The CDR3 totals 14 residues. Germline CDR1 reads MNHEY; CDR2 reads SVGAGI. This chain's CDR3 is CASSTEGTVLEQYF. CDR3 DNA: TGTGCCAGCAGTACCGAGGGCACCGTCTTGGAGCAGTACTTC.

V usage is TRBV28 and J usage is TRBJ1-2; no clear D. V lost 2 bases to trimming and J lost 4 bases, with 8 bases between them. The CDR3 sequence is 13 residues long. CDR1 is MDHEN, CDR2 SYDVKM, per germline. The CDR3 sequence: CASSLTEPYGYTF. The CDR3 region has the DNA TGTGCCAGCAGTTTAACTGAGCCCTATGGCTACACCTTC.

V usage is TRBV28 and J usage is TRBJ2-3; 7 nucleotides match TRBD2. The CDR3 length is 11 residues. Unmatched junction bases numbered 4, after V lost 6 bases and J lost 10 bases. Per germline, CDR1 MDHEN and CDR2 SYDVKM. The CDR3 nucleotides read TGTGCCAGCAGCCGACTAGCTCCGCAGTATTTT. This codes for CASSRLAPQYF.

The chain combines TRBV23-1 with TRBJ2-7; 8 bases map to TRBD1. TRBV23-1 is placed among ORFs of uncertain function. V shed 8 bases, J shed 4 bases, and the junction held 7 bases outside the gene matches. CDR3 length: 13 residues. The CDR3 is CASPRQGTYEQYF. In DNA, the CDR3 is TGCGCCAGCCCCCGACAGGGGACATACGAGCAGTACTTC.

The chain couples TRBV5-4 to TRBJ2-3; 7 bases align to TRBD2. This CDR3 is built from 18 residues. The J segment lost 1 base and the V segment lost 3 bases, leaving 14 bases of the junction unmatched. The germline V gene has CDR1 SGHNT and CDR2 YYREEE (reference sequence). The chain's CDR3 is CASSWGGGWRGGTDTQYF. The CDR3 DNA sequence: TGTGCCAGCAGCTGGGGCGGGGGATGGAGGGGAGGCACAGATACGCAGTATTTT.

J is TRBJ1-1 and V is TRBV6-5; D is uncertain. Trimming shortened V by 4 bases and J by 1 base, and 10 bases separated the two germline ends. The CDR3 length is 14 residues. Germline CDR1 and CDR2: MNHEY and SVGAGI. Here the CDR3 reads CASSFTVKNTEAFF. The CDR3 nucleotides read TGTGCCAGCAGTTTTACAGTCAAGAACACTGAAGCTTTCTTT.

The chain carries TRBV6-1 and TRBJ1-4; D remains unclear. The CDR3 covers 15 residues. Germline V CDR1 and CDR2: MNHNS, SASEGT. With 2 bases removed from V and 4 bases from J, the gap between germline ends came to 11 bases. CDR3 DNA: TGTGCCAGCAGTGAACATAGAAAAGATAATGAAAAACTGTTTTTT. It is translated as CASSEHRKDNEKLFF.

V and J are TRBV7-6 and TRBJ1-1; the D is unclear. With 2 bases removed from V and 0 bases from J, the gap between germline ends came to 4 bases. Germline V gene data show CDR1 as SGHVS and CDR2 as FNYEAQ. CDR3 length equals 13 residues. This CDR3 reads CASSLSVNTEAFF. CDR3 DNA sequence: TGTGCCAGCAGCTTATCGGTGAACACTGAAGCTTTCTTT.

This chain joins TRBV6-5 and TRBJ1-3; D might be TRBD1 (6 bases). The germline V gene has CDR1 MNHEY and CDR2 SVGAGI. The CDR3 runs to 16 residues. Deletions cut 3 bases from V and 0 bases from J, with 12 bases between. The CDR3 nucleotides are TGTGCCAGCAGTTATGTTTTAGGGGGCTCTGGAAACACCATATATTTT. This encodes CASSYVLGGSGNTIYF.

The chain uses TRBV4-3 and TRBJ2-7; 7 nucleotides line up with TRBD1. From germline, CDR1 is LGHNA and CDR2 YSLEER. J lost 1 base, V lost 3 bases, and 9 bases had no gene match. This CDR3 has 16 residues. CDR3 sequence reads: CASSQLHRDSSYEQYF. The CDR3 DNA is TGCGCCAGCAGCCAGCTACACCGGGACAGTTCCTACGAGCAGTACTTC.

The V call is TRBV20-1, the J call TRBJ1-2; possibly TRBD1 for D (5 bases). V was trimmed by 1 base and J by 8 bases, leaving 8 bases between them. Germline loops: CDR1 DFQATT, CDR2 SNEGSKA (reference sequence). This CDR3 has 11 residues. CDR3 protein: CSARAGQGYTF. The CDR3 DNA follows: TGCAGTGCTAGAGCAGGGCAGGGCTACACCTTC.

The rearrangement links TRBV6-6 to TRBJ1-2; D remains ambiguous. The V end lost 0 bases, the J end lost 6 bases, and 11 bases lay between the germline ends. CDR1 and CDR2 (germline): MNHNY, SVGAGI (reference sequence). The CDR3 runs 14 residues. CDR3 amino acids: CASSYSSGRDGYTF. CDR3 in DNA: TGTGCCAGCAGTTACTCGAGCGGTAGGGATGGCTACACCTTC.

The V gene is TRBV7-9, the J gene TRBJ2-7, with 8 bases fitting TRBD2. Germline values: CDR1 SEHNR, CDR2 FQNEAQ (reference sequence). The V segment lost 2 bases and the J segment 2 bases; nucleotides outside the gene matches: 2. The CDR3 runs 14 residues. In DNA, the CDR3 is TGTGCCAGCAGCTTAAGCGGGGGTGCCTACGAGCAGTACTTC. Amino acids: CASSLSGGAYEQYF.

The chain links TRBV6-6 to TRBJ2-2; 8 positions agree with TRBD2. V shed 6 bases and J 2 bases; nucleotides not matched to a gene: 2. This CDR3 has 14 residues. Per germline, CDR1 MNHNY and CDR2 SVGAGI (reference sequence). The CDR3 bases are TGTGCCAGCAGCAGCGGGAGAAACACCGGGGAGCTGTTTTTT. The encoded protein is CASSSGRNTGELFF.

The chain recombines TRBV7-2 with TRBJ1-4; D remains ambiguous. V lost 5 bases and J lost 8, with 15 bases in between. This CDR3 is built from 14 residues. Germline V lookup: CDR1 SGHTA, CDR2 FQGNSA. This chain's CDR3 is CASSRDAGGEKLFF. The CDR3 DNA is TGTGCCAGCAGCCGCGACGCGGGAGGCGAAAAACTGTTTTTT.

The chain carries TRBV19 and TRBJ1-6, with D uncertain. The CDR3 runs 15 residues. CDR1 and CDR2 from the germline V gene are LNHDA and SQIVND (reference sequence). Trimming shortened V by 7 bases and J by 9 bases, and 19 bases separated the two germline ends. CDR3 in amino acids: CASTRPESASSPLHF. CDR3 sequence (DNA): TGTGCCAGTACCCGCCCTGAGTCCGCGAGTTCACCCCTCCACTTT.

J is TRBJ2-5 and V is TRBV7-2; tentatively, D is TRBD2 (5 bases). The DNA end is more similar to TRBJ2-7, so the J call may be wrong. CDR3 length: 15 amino acids. Germline-derived CDR1 and CDR2 are SGHTA and FQGNSA. CDR3 nucleotides: TGTGCCAGCAGCCGCGACCCTGGGAGCTCCTACGAGCAGTACTTC. It specifies CASSRDPGSSYEQYF.